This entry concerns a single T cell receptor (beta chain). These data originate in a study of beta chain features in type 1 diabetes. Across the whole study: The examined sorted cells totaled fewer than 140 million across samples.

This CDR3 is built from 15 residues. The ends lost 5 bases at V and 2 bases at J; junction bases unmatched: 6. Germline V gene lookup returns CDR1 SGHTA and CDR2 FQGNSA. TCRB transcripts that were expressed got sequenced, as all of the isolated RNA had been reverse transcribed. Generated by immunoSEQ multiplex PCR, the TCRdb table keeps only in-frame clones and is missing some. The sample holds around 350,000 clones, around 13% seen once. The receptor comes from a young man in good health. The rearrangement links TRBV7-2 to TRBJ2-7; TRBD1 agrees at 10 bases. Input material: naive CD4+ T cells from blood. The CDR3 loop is CASSPGQGLAYEQYF. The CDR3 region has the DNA TGTGCCAGCAGCCCGGGACAGGGGCTCGCCTACGAGCAGTACTTC.